This paragraph reports one T cell receptor beta chain. What it recognizes is unknown. TCRdb passed the 5' RACE reads through MiXCR, listing each CDR3 protein once. The table has over 150,000 distinct CDR3 sequences, 13% seen once. The sample belongs to a study of CD8 T cells in ankylosing spondylitis. Whole-study results and caveats: It was reported that disease-linked clones were significantly enriched in matched ankylosing spondylitis synovial fluid.

The V and J ends lost 4 bases and 0 bases, in that order; junction bases with no gene match: 10. This CDR3 is built from 16 residues. Germline CDR1 and CDR2: DFQATT and SNEGSKA (reference sequence). V usage is TRBV20-1 and J usage is TRBJ2-3; 7 bases are shared with TRBD2. This receptor was identified in a male donor with ankylosing spondylitis or in good health (not recorded which). The sequenced material came from blood, either unsorted or a sorted T cell fraction (not recorded which). The CDR3 here is CSAKGFSGLSTDTQYF. The CDR3 DNA reads TGCAGTGCTAAGGGGTTTAGCGGGCTTAGCACAGATACGCAGTATTTT.